This TCR beta chain was obtained from a study of cytomegalovirus exposure and HLA in healthy donors. The overall study: Unique TCR beta sequences numbering about 100 million came from 190 million or so T cells in an earlier analysis. Study-wide findings and caveats: TCR beta sequences numbering about 17,000 were associated with HLA alleles at 0.05 false discovery rate in a later analysis. In a later analysis, most CMV-associated TCR beta chains appeared HLA-restricted.

PCR involved 60 Vbeta and 13 Jbeta primers. Data came from immunoSEQ multiplex PCR; TCRdb stores just in-frame clones and leaves some out. This repertoire shows 72,000 or so clones, around 70% found once; its top ten account for more than 9.5%. Germline CDR1 reads KGHSH; CDR2 reads LQKENI. Trimming cost V 0 bases and J 0 bases, with 6 bases left between them. The CDR3 is made up of 15 amino acids. Turning to this clone: Its antigen is not known.

The genes are TRBV18 and TRBJ1-3; D is undetermined. Sequencing was done on a sample of PBMCs. This clonotype was sampled from a human donor in good health. CDR3 protein: CASSPPSSSGNTIYF. CDR3 nucleotides: TGTGCCAGCTCACCACCGTCCAGCTCTGGAAACACCATATATTTT.